Reported below is one T cell receptor beta chain. This sample was taken from a study of control samples from healthy donors and cancer patients. TCRdb keeps only in-frame clones here, not all; method: immunoSEQ multiplex PCR. The sample contains some 170,000 clones, approximately 94% of which appear only once. Between the trimmed V and J ends, which lost 4 bases and 6 bases, there was a span of 12 bases. Germline V gives CDR1 LNHDA, CDR2 SQIVND (reference sequence). The CDR3 sequence is 13 residues long. The V gene is TRBV19, the J gene TRBJ1-2; D not certain. What was sequenced was PBMCs. The receptor comes from a man between 60 and 75 years old with colorectal cancer. The CDR3 coding sequence is TGTGCCAGTAGTACCGGATACACAGATGGCTACACCTTC. Translated: CASSTGYTDGYTF.